The next 19 T cell receptor beta chains were all read from a single sample in a study of regulatory T cells in long-lasting Graves disease. Time point in this sample: newly diagnosed GD, antithyroid drugs for less than 3 months. Scientists built the TCR library using RNA that was extracted from PBMCs. Researchers made TCR beta libraries by using iRepertoire HTBI primers and running Arm-PCR on CDR3 regions. TCRdb re-called the multiplex PCR reads through MiXCR, storing one row per CDR3 protein. The sample lists more than 350,000 distinct CDR3 sequences, about 16% occurring once. These data also featured in a second study, about T cells in Graves' hyperthyroidism and ophthalmopathy.

Sequenced here: peripheral blood mononuclear cells (PBMCs), sampled at new diagnosis, from a patient treated with antithyroid drugs. The receptors were gathered from a woman aged 25 to 45 with Graves disease.

The rearrangement links TRBV19 to TRBJ2-3, with 7 bases lining up with TRBD2. The CDR3 extends over 15 amino acids. Germline V lookup: CDR1 LNHDA, CDR2 SQIVND (reference sequence). The V gene end was trimmed by 8 bases and the J gene end by 2 bases; junction bases not matched to a gene: 10. CDR3 loop: CASAKPSGYTDTQYF. The CDR3 nucleotides read TGTGCCAGTGCCAAGCCTAGCGGTTACACAGATACGCAGTATTTT.

This clonotype was observed many times. The V and J genes are TRBV12-3 or TRBV12-4 and TRBJ2-7; weak D call: TRBD2 (7 bases). The CDR3 loop spans 13 amino acids. Trimming took off 8 bases at V and 3 bases at J, with 14 bases between the two ends. Here the CDR3 DNA reads TGTGCCAGCTCTGGCGGGGGCGGCTACGAGCAGTACTTC. It yields the protein CASSGGGGYEQYF.

There are a few counts of this clonotype. The chain combines TRBV20-1 with TRBJ1-1; D possibly corresponds to TRBD1 (5 bases). V lost 1 base, J lost 4 bases, and 10 bases lay in between. Germline V gives CDR1 DFQATT, CDR2 SNEGSKA (reference sequence). CDR3 size: 13 residues. In nucleotides, the CDR3 is TGCAGTGCTAGAGCCGCGGGGACCACTGAAGCTTTCTTT. This gives the protein CSARAAGTTEAFF.

There are many counts of this clonotype. This chain links TRBV15 with TRBJ1-1; TRBD1 matches at 10 bases. Germline-derived CDR1 and CDR2 are LNHNV and YYDKDF (reference sequence). Trimming at V came to 3 bases and at J to 0 bases, leaving 1 base not matched to a gene. There are 15 residues in the CDR3. The CDR3 loop is CATSRDRGMNTEAFF. CDR3 DNA: TGTGCCACCAGCAGGGACAGGGGGATGAACACTGAAGCTTTCTTT.

About this clonotype: The junction departs from the called germline gene at one end, perhaps through a read error. CDR3: CVSSRDAYSTEAFF. The CDR3, as DNA: TGTGTCAGCAGCCGGGACGCCTATTCGACTGAAGCTTTCTTT. V is TRBV7-3 and J is TRBJ1-1; D perhaps matches TRBD1 (5 bases). Germline V lookup: CDR1 SGHTA, CDR2 FQGTGA. This CDR3 contains 14 residues.

This chain connects TRBV4-2 to TRBJ2-1; 7 nucleotides align to TRBD2. V dropped 3 bases and J dropped 7; count of bases not matched to a gene: 6. This CDR3 is built from 14 residues. Germline CDR1 is LGHNA and CDR2 is YNFKEQ. CDR3 sequence (DNA): TGTGCCAGCAGCCATGTGGCTAGCGGAAATGAGCAGTTCTTC. It yields the protein CASSHVASGNEQFF.

V usage is TRBV9 and J usage is TRBJ1-3; 8 nucleotides match TRBD1. The germline V gene encodes CDR1 SGDLS and CDR2 YYNGEE. V shed 0 bases and J 3 bases; nucleotides not matched to a gene: 2. The CDR3 totals 15 residues. The CDR3, as DNA: TGTGCCAGCAGCGTAGACGGACAGGGTGGAAACACCATATATTTT. Residues: CASSVDGQGGNTIYF. Full variable domain (missing parts from reference TRBV9 and TRBJ1-3): DSGVTQTPKHLITATGQRVTLRCSPRSGDLSVYWYQQSLDQGLQFLIQYYNGEERAKGNILERFSAQQFPDLHSELNLSSLELGDSALYFCASSVDGQGGNTIYFGEGSWLTVV.

This clonotype was observed at least ten times. DNA for the CDR3: TGTGCCAGCAGCCGGAACAGGGGGCGGCAAGAGACCCAGTACTTC. It encodes CASSRNRGRQETQYF. The gene calls are TRBV3-1 and TRBJ2-5, with 9 bases that match TRBD1. The CDR3 is 15 amino acids. V gave up 4 bases and J gave up 2 bases; unmatched junction bases: 5. Germline CDR1 is LGHDT and CDR2 is YNNKEL (reference sequence).

This clonotype was observed a few times. J is TRBJ2-3 and V is TRBV5-1; TRBD2 matches 8 bases. This CDR3 region has 15 residues. Germline values: CDR1 SGHRS, CDR2 YFSETQ. V lost 5 bases, J lost 2 bases, and 7 bases stayed unmatched. CDR3 residues: CASRTQRGYTDTQYF. The CDR3 DNA reads as TGCGCCAGCAGGACTCAGCGGGGGTACACAGATACGCAGTATTTT.

In the case of this clonotype: It may be a read error: a sequence one base away is much more abundant. The genes are TRBV27 and TRBJ2-1, with TRBD2 matching 8 bases. V was clipped by 7 bases and J by 13 bases; unmatched bases: 15. CDR1 is MNHEY and CDR2 is SMNVEV in the germline V gene (reference sequence). The length of the CDR3 is 14 residues. DNA for the CDR3: TGTGCCAGCAAGAAAGCGGGAGTCAGAGAGACCCAGTTCTTC. The encoded protein is CASKKAGVRETQFF.

This clonotype was picked up many times. This chain uses TRBV28 with TRBJ1-5; D not certain. V was trimmed by 3 bases and J by 2 bases, leaving 11 bases between them. The CDR3 is 15 amino acids. Germline V gene data show CDR1 as MDHEN and CDR2 as SYDVKM. CDR3 DNA: TGTGCCAGCAGTTTCACTCCGAGGGGCAATCAGCCCCAGCATTTT. Its translation: CASSFTPRGNQPQHF.

This clonotype was recorded a few times. J is TRBJ2-7 and V is TRBV7-9; 9 nucleotides align to TRBD1. The ends lost 9 bases at V and 4 bases at J; junction bases unmatched: 7. Looked up from germline, CDR1 is SEHNR and CDR2 is FQNEAQ (reference sequence). The CDR3 is 13 amino acids. This chain's CDR3 is CASSGTGQYEQYF. For the CDR3, the DNA is TGTGCCAGTTCCGGGACAGGGCAGTACGAGCAGTACTTC. Full variable domain (missing parts from reference TRBV7-9 and TRBJ2-7): DTGVSQNPRHKITKRGQNVTFRCDPISEHNRLYWYRQTLGQGPEFLTYFQNEAQLEKSRLLSDRFSAERPKGSFSTLEIQRTEQGDSAMYLCASSGTGQYEQYFGPGTRLTVT.

A few counts support this clonotype. The rearrangement joins TRBV5-1 to TRBJ2-2; 15 bases match TRBD2. Germline-derived CDR1 and CDR2 are SGHRS and YFSETQ. This CDR3 region has 18 residues. With 4 bases clipped from V and 5 bases from J, the junction kept 9 bases outside the gene matches. The CDR3: CASSGGLAGGRATGELFF. The CDR3 bases are TGCGCCAGCAGCGGGGGACTAGCGGGAGGTAGAGCTACCGGGGAGCTGTTTTTT. The variable domain in full, completed from reference TRBV5-1 and TRBJ2-2, reads KAGVTQTPRYLIKTRGQQVTLSCSPISGHRSVSWYQQTPGQGLQFLFEYFSETQRNKGNFPGRFSGRQFSNSRSEMNVSTLELGDSALYLCASSGGLAGGRATGELFFGEGSRLTVL.

This clonotype was counted between two and nine times. The chain joins TRBV29-1 to TRBJ2-3; TRBD1 might be the D (6 bases). The V and J ends lost 4 bases and 0 bases respectively, with 14 bases between them. The CDR3 has 15 residues. From germline, CDR1 is SQVTM and CDR2 ANQGSEA. CDR3 bases: TGCAGCGTTGTTGGGGGCACAGGGAGCACAGATACGCAGTATTTT. It yields the protein CSVVGGTGSTDTQYF.

This clonotype was picked up many times. The chain carries TRBV2 and TRBJ1-1; no clear D. The ends were cut back, 6 bases at V and 5 bases at J, with 13 bases in the middle. There are 13 residues in the CDR3. Looked up from germline, CDR1 is SNHLY and CDR2 is FYNNEI. The CDR3 region has the DNA TGTGCCAGCAGATTACAGATGACAACTGAAGCTTTCTTT. It is translated as CASRLQMTTEAFF.

At least ten counts were recorded for this clonotype. The V gene is TRBV10-2, the J gene TRBJ2-7, with 10 bases lining up with TRBD2. With V trimmed by 2 bases and J by 2 bases, 0 bases remained unmatched. Germline values: CDR1 WSHSY, CDR2 SAAADI. CDR3 size: 14 residues. As DNA, the CDR3 is TGCGCCAGCAGTGAGAGCGGGGGGGCCTACGAGCAGTACTTC. This gives the protein CASSESGGAYEQYF.

On this clonotype itself: Being one base from a much bigger clone, this may be a read error. The V call is TRBV2, the J call TRBJ2-1, with D uncertain. Germline CDR1 reads SNHLY; CDR2 reads FYNNEI. CDR3 length equals 13 residues. CDR3 protein: CASSRAARNEQSF. The CDR3 nucleotides are TGTGCCAGCTCACGCGCGGCTCGCAATGAGCAGTCCTTC.

This clonotype was detected many times. This chain links TRBV28 with TRBJ1-5, with TRBD1 matching 9 bases. This CDR3 is built from 14 residues. V lost 7 bases and J lost 4; bases outside the gene matches: 5. Germline loops: CDR1 MDHEN, CDR2 SYDVKM. The CDR3 here is CASKTGGRNQPQHF. CDR3 DNA: TGTGCCAGCAAGACAGGGGGGAGGAATCAGCCCCAGCATTTT.

This clonotype was observed at least ten times. The chain links TRBV6-1 to TRBJ2-1; tentatively, D is TRBD1 or TRBD2 (5 bases each). CDR3 length: 14 amino acids. The germline V and J ends were trimmed by 3 bases and 5 bases, with 11 bases remaining between them. CDR1 and CDR2 (germline): MNHNS, SASEGT. This CDR3 reads CASSDGGTDNEQFF. CDR3 in DNA: TGTGCCAGCAGTGACGGTGGGACCGACAATGAGCAGTTCTTC.